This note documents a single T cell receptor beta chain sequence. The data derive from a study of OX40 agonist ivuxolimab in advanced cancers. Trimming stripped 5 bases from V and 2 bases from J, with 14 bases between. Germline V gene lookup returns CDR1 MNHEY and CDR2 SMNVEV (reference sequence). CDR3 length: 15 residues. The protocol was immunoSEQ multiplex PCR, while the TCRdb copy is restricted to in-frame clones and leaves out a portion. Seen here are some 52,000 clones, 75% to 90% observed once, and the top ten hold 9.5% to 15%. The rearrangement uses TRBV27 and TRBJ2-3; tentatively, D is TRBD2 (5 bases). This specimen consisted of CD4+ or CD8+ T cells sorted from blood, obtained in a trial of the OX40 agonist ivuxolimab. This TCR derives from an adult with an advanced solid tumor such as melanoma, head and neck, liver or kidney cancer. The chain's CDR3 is CASSPGGTLTDTQYF. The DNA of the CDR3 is TGTGCCAGCAGTCCAGGAGGAACACTCACAGATACGCAGTATTTT.